This T cell receptor beta chain was sequenced during a study of identical twins. Template switching added a universal primer binding site, and final cDNA carried unique molecular identifiers. Each CDR3 protein is one row after TCRdb ran MiXCR on the 5' RACE reads. This sample has around 960,000 distinct CDR3 sequences; roughly an eighth occur once, and the top ten carry around 1.5%. V lost 3 bases and J lost 7; bases outside the gene matches: 6. The CDR3 runs to 15 residues. CDR1 and CDR2 (germline): LGHDT, YNNKEL (reference sequence). General study results and limits: In beta out-of-frame sequences, the excess sharing between twins was weaker. Invariant MAIT and iNKT cells are populations that could partly confound zero-insertion analyses. Insertions were fewer in abundant cord blood beta clonotypes, whereas memory repertoires showed none of this pattern.

As for this clonotype: Its antigen is still unknown.

These records were also assigned to another study, of yellow fever vaccine responses in identical twins.

The sample consisted of PBMCs. The sequence derives from a woman aged 18-29 years in good health. This rearrangement joins TRBV3-1 to TRBJ2-1, with 10 positions matching TRBD1. CDR3 protein: CASSHAGTGENEQFF. The CDR3 coding sequence is TGTGCCAGCAGCCACGCCGGGACAGGGGAAAATGAGCAGTTCTTC.